This passage covers 3 T cell receptor beta chains from one sample sequenced in a study of shared clonotypes between healthy human individuals. The assay was immunoSEQ multiplex PCR, and TCRdb's table has in-frame clones only and misses some. The sample has roughly 1,800,000 clones, 85% to 95% seen once. CD45RO-negative, CCR7-positively selected cells formed the naive CD8 fraction, excluding terminally differentiated effector memory CD45RA+ cells. The specimen sequenced was naive CD8+ T cells sorted from blood. These receptors all come from a man between 18 and 29 years old in good health.

This clone was seen just once. Within the sample, other DNA sequences also encode this same CDR3. The V gene is TRBV11-2, the J gene TRBJ2-7; perhaps D is TRBD1 or TRBD2 (5 bases each). The CDR3 is made up of 14 amino acids. The V end lost 1 base, the J end lost 3 bases, and 10 bases lay between the germline ends. In germline, CDR1 is SGHAT, CDR2 FQNNGV. Here the CDR3 reads CASSLGWGSYEQYF. DNA for the CDR3: TGTGCCAGCAGCTTAGGGTGGGGGAGCTACGAGCAGTACTTC.

The rearrangement uses TRBV9 and TRBJ2-5; the D gene could be TRBD1 or TRBD2 (5 bases each). This CDR3 spans 15 amino acids. Trimming removed 4 bases at V and 4 bases at J, with 17 bases between. The germline V gene has CDR1 SGDLS and CDR2 YYNGEE. CDR3 in amino acids: CASSLGTAGIETQYF. CDR3 nucleotides: TGTGCCAGCAGCCTAGGGACGGCCGGGATAGAGACCCAGTACTTC.

The V gene is TRBV7-6, the J gene TRBJ2-7; D remains unclear. V shed 1 base and J shed 6 bases, with 10 bases lying between them. Germline V gene lookup returns CDR1 SGHVS and CDR2 FNYEAQ. The CDR3 totals 13 residues. CDR3 sequence (DNA): TGTGCCAGCAGCTTAGATCCTGGGTTCGAGCAGTACTTC. Its protein is CASSLDPGFEQYF.